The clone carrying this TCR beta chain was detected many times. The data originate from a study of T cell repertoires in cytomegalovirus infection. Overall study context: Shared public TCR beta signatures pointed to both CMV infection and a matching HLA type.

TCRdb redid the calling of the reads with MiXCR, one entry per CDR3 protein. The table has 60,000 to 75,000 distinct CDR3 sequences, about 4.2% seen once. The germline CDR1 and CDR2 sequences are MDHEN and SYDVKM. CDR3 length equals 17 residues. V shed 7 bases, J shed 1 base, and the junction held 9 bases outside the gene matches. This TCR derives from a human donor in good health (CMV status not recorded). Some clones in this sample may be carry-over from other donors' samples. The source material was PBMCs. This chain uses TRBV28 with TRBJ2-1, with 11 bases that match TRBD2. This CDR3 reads CASTGSGRASSYNEQFF. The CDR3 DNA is TGTGCCAGCACGGGTAGCGGGAGGGCCAGTTCCTACAATGAGCAGTTCTTC.